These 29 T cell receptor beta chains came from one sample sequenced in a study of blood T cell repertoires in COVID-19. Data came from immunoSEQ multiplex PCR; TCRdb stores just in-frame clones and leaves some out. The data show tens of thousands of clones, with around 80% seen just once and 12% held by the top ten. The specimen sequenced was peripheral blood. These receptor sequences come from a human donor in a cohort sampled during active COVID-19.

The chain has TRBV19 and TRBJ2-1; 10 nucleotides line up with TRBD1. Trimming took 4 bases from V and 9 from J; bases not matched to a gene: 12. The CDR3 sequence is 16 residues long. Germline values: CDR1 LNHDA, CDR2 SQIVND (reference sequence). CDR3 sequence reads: CASSSWGQGPRSEQFF. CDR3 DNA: TGTGCCAGTAGTAGTTGGGGACAGGGGCCTCGGAGTGAGCAGTTCTTC.

The CDR3 is CASSLTPGLGQPQHF. DNA of the CDR3: TGCGCCAGCAGCTTGACTCCAGGGTTAGGGCAGCCCCAGCATTTT. The gene calls are TRBV5-1 and TRBJ1-5; TRBD1 is a possible D gene (5 bases). Between the trimmed V and J ends, which lost 1 base and 7 bases, there was a span of 15 bases. Germline V CDR1 and CDR2: SGHRS, YFSETQ. The CDR3 contains 15 residues.

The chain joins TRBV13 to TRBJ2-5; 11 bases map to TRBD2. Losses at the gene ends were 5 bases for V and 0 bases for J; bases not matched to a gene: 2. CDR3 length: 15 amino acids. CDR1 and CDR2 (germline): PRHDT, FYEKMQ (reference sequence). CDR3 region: CASSPSGRYQETQYF. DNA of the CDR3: TGTGCCAGCAGCCCTAGCGGGAGGTACCAAGAGACCCAGTACTTC.

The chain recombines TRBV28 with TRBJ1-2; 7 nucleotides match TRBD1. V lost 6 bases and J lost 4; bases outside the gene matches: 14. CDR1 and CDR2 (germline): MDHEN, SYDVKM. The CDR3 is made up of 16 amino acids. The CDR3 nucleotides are TGTGCCAGCAGGAAAATAGGGGGCTCTACCCCCTATGGCTACACCTTC. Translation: CASRKIGGSTPYGYTF.

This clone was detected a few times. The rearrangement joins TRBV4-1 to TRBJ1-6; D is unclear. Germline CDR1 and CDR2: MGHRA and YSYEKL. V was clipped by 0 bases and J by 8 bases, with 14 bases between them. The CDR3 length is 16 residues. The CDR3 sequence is CASSQERGGGYSPLHF. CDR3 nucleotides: TGCGCCAGCAGCCAAGAAAGAGGAGGTGGTTATTCACCCCTCCACTTT.

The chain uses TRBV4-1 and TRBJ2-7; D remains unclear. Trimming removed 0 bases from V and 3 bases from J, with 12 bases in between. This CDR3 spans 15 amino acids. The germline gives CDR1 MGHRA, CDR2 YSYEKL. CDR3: CASSQDPGTNYEQYF. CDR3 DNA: TGCGCCAGCAGCCAAGATCCAGGAACCAACTACGAGCAGTACTTC.

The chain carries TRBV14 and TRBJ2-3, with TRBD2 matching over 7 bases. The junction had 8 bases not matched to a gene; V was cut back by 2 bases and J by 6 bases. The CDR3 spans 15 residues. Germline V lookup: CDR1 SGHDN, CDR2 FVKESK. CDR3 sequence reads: CASSQWGGFQDTQYF. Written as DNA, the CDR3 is TGTGCCAGCAGCCAATGGGGGGGATTCCAGGATACGCAGTATTTT.

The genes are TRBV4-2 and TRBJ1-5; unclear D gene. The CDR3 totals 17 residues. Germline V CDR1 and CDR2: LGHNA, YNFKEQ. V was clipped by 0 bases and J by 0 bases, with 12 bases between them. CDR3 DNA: TGTGCCAGCAGCCAAGATAGACGGACTTATAGCAATCAGCCCCAGCATTTT. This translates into CASSQDRRTYSNQPQHF.

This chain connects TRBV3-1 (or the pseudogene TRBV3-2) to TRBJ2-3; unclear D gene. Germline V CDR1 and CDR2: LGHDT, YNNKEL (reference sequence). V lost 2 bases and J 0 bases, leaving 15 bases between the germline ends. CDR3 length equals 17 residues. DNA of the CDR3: TGTGCCAGCAGCCAAAGTGGTGTCAGTCCTAGCACAGATACGCAGTATTTT. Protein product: CASSQSGVSPSTDTQYF.

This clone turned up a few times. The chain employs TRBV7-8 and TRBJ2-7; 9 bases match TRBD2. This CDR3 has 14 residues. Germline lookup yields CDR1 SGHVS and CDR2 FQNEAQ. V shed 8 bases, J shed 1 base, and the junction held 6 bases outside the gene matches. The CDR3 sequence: CASGGTSTSYEQYF. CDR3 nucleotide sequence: TGTGCCAGCGGCGGGACTAGCACTTCCTACGAGCAGTACTTC. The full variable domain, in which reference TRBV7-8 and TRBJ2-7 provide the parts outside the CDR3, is GAGVSQSPRYKVAKRGQDVALRCDPISGHVSLFWYQQALGQGPEFLTYFQNEAQLDKSGLPSDRFFAERPEGSVSTLKIQRTQQEDSAVYLCASGGTSTSYEQYFGPGTRLTVT.

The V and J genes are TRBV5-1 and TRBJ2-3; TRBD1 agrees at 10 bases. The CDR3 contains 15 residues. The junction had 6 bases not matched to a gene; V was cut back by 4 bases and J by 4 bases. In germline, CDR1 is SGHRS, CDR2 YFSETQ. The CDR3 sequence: CASSPRDRGPDTQYF. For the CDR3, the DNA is TGCGCCAGCAGCCCTCGGGACAGGGGACCAGATACGCAGTATTTT.

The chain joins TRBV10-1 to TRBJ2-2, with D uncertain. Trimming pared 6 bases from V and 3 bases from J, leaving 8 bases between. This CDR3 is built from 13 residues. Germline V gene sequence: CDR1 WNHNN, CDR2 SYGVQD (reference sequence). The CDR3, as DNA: TGCGCCAGCAGGGGCACCTACACCGGGGAGCTGTTTTTT. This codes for CASRGTYTGELFF.

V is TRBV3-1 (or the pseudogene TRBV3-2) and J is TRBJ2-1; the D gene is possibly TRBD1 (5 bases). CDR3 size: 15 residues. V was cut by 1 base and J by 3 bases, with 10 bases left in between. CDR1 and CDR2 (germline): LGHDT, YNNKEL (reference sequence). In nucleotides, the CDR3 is TGTGCCAGCAGCCAAGGTAGGGGATACTACAATGAGCAGTTCTTC. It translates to CASSQGRGYYNEQFF.

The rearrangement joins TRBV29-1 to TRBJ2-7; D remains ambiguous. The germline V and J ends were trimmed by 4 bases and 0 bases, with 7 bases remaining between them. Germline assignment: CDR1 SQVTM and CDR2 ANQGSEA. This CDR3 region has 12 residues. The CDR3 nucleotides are TGCAGCGTTGGGGCAGCCTCCTACGAGCAGTACTTC. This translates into CSVGAASYEQYF.

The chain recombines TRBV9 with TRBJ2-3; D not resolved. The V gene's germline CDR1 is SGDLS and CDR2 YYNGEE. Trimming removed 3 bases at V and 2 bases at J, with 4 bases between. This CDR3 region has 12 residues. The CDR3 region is CASSAITDTQYF. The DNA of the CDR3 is TGTGCCAGCAGCGCTATCACAGATACGCAGTATTTT.

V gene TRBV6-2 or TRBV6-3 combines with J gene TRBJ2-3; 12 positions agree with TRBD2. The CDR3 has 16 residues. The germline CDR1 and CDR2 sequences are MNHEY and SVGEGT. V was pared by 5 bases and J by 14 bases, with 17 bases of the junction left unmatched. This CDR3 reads CASSTPRTSGNRKGYF. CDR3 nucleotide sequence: TGTGCCAGCAGTACCCCGAGGACTAGCGGGAACCGAAAAGGGTATTTT.

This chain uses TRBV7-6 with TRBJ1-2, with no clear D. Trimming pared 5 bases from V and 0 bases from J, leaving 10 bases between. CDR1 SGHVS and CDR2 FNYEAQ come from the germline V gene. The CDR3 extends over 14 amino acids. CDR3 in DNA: TGTGCCAGCAGCCCGGTCCCTGCTAACTATGGCTACACCTTC. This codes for CASSPVPANYGYTF.

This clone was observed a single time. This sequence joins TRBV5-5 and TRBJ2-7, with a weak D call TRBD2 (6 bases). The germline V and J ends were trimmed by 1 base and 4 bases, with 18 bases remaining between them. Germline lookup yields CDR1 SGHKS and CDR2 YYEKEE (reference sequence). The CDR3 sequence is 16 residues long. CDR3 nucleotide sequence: TGTGCCAGCAGCTTGCTCATCGGGGGACTGGGGTACGAGCAGTACTTC. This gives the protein CASSLLIGGLGYEQYF.

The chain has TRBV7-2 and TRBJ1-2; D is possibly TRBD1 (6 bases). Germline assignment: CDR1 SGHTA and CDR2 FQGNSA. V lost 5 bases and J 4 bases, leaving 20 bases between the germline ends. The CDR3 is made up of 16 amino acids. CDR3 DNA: TGTGCCAGCAGCGTGGACAGAAGCGCCACTAGCTATGGCTACACCTTC. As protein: CASSVDRSATSYGYTF.

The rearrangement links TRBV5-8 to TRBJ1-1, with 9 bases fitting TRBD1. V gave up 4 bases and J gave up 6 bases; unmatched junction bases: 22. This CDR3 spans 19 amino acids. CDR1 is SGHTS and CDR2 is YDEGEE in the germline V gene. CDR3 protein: CASSQTGTGMGFYGAEAFF. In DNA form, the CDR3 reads TGTGCCAGCAGCCAAACCGGGACAGGGATGGGTTTCTACGGGGCTGAAGCTTTCTTT. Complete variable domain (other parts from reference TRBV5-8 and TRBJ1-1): EAGVTQSPTHLIKTRGQQATLRCSPISGHTSVYWYQQALGLGLQFLLWYDEGEERNRGNFPPRFSGRQFPNYSSELNVNALELEDSALYLCASSQTGTGMGFYGAEAFFGQGTRLTVV.

The CDR3 loop reads CASSQERQGRNYGYTF. The CDR3 DNA reads as TGCGCCAGCAGCCAAGAACGACAGGGGAGGAACTATGGCTACACCTTC. The rearrangement joins TRBV4-3 to TRBJ1-2; 8 nucleotides line up with TRBD1. The CDR3 has 16 amino acids. CDR1 is LGHNA, CDR2 YSLEER, per germline. V gave up 0 bases and J gave up 2 bases; unmatched junction bases: 5.

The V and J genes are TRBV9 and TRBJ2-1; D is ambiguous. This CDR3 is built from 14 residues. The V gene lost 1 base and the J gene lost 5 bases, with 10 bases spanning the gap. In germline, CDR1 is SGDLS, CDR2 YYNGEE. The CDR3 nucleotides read TGTGCCAGCAGCGTATCCCCTGGCCACAATGAGCAGTTCTTC. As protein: CASSVSPGHNEQFF. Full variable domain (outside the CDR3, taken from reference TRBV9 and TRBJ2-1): DSGVTQTPKHLITATGQRVTLRCSPRSGDLSVYWYQQSLDQGLQFLIQYYNGEERAKGNILERFSAQQFPDLHSELNLSSLELGDSALYFCASSVSPGHNEQFFGPGTRLTVL.

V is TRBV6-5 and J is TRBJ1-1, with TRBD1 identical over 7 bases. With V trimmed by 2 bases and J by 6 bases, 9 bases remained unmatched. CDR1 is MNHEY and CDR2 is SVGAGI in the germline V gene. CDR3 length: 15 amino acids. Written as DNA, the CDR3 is TGTGCCAGCAGTTACCCGTCAACAGGGGCGGCTGAAGCTTTCTTT. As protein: CASSYPSTGAAEAFF.

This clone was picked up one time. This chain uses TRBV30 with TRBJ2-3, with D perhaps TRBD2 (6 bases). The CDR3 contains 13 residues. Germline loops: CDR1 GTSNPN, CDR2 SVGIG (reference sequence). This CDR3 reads CASTRGSGGAQYF. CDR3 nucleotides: TGTGCAAGTACCCGGGGGAGCGGCGGGGCGCAGTATTTT.

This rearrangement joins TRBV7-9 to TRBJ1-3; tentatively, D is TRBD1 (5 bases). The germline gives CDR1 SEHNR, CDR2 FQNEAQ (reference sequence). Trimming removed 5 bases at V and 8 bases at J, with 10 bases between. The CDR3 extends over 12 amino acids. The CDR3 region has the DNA TGTGCCAGCAGCCCCTGGGGGGACACCATATATTTT. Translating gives CASSPWGDTIYF.

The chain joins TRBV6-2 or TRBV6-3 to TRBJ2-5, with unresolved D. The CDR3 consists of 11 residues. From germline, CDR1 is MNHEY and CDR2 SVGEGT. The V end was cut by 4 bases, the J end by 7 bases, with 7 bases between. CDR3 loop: CASSSHGTQYF. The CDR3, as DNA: TGTGCCAGCAGTTCCCACGGGACCCAGTACTTC.

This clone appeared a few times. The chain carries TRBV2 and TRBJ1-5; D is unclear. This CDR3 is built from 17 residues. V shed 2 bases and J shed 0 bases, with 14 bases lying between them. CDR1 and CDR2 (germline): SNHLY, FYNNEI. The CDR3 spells CASSEPTTLYSNQPQHF. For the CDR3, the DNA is TGTGCCAGCAGTGAACCCACGACACTTTATAGCAATCAGCCCCAGCATTTT.

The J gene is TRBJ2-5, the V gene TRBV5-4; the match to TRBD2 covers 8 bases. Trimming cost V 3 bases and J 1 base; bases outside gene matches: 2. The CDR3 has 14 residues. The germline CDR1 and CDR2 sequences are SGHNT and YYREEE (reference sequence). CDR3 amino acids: CASSSGTSQETQYF. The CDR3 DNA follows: TGTGCCAGCAGCTCTGGGACTAGCCAAGAGACCCAGTACTTC.

In nucleotides, the CDR3 is TGCGCCAGCAGCGGAACAGGGGGCAATCAGCCCCAGCATTTT. Residues: CASSGTGGNQPQHF. V and J are TRBV4-1 and TRBJ1-5, with 7 bases identical to TRBD1. From germline, CDR1 is MGHRA and CDR2 YSYEKL. The junction had 3 bases not matched to a gene; V was cut back by 5 bases and J by 2 bases. The CDR3 loop spans 14 amino acids.